This T cell receptor beta chain was profiled in a study of cytomegalovirus exposure and HLA in healthy donors (dated by TCRdb to 2016 to 2017). Study-level background: In an earlier analysis of roughly 500 of the donors, approximately 300 Gb of sequence data and approximately 120 million unique TCR beta sequences from roughly 190 million T cells were reported. An early release covering roughly 600 HLA-typed donors comprised 250 to 350 gigabases of sequencing data and around 80 million unique TCR sequences. The genetic ancestry cluster associated with self-reported Caucasian donors included 81% of the 398 genotyped donors. The aim of the study was to test whether cataloging public T cell receptors could identify signatures of past pathogen exposure. The T cell repertoires of 700 or so subjects were profiled by immunosequencing and related to cytomegalovirus serostatus. In addition to the first cohort of about 650 subjects, a separate validation cohort of approximately 130 different subjects was used. High-throughput TCR immunosequencing, statistical association of individual TCRs with disease status, and machine learning were combined to predict cytomegalovirus infection status. A later analysis re-analyzed previously published TCR beta repertoires from 666 donors and added high-resolution HLA genotyping to study TCR occurrence patterns. In the later analysis, no new phenotypic data were used to find candidate immune exposures; instead, reliance was placed on TCR beta sequences and their occurrence across donors. An earlier analysis of around 640 of the donors used high-throughput TCR beta sequencing to judge whether each TCR beta V gene segment behaved as functional or pseudogenic. Donor age, sex, ethnicity and CMV serostatus were collected together with the repertoire data. Genome-wide SNP genotypes for about 65% of the 666 donors were used in a later genetic analysis, which treated that subset as a discovery cohort. All discovery cohort repertoires had been generated on a single sequencing platform. HLA typing covered class I and class II loci at four-digit resolution. Typing coverage varied by locus: roughly 629-630 donors for A, B, C, DRB1 and DQB1; approximately 500 for DQA1; about 570 for DPA1; approximately 450 for DPB1. Because of strong linkage in the cohort, five DR-DQ haplotypes were treated as single units for association and clustering. Across about 370 genotyped donors of the cohort, an average of roughly 250,000 unique TCR beta nucleotide sequences per donor were sequenced, and 15% to 20% of those sequences were non-productive.

V is pared back by 0 bases and J by 2 bases, with 9 bases lying between the germline termini. The CDR3, cysteine through phenylalanine, is 15 amino acids long. Left in the record is the CDR3 DNA by itself, 45 bases read in frame from the first base. CDR1 and CDR2, per the germline V gene, are SGDLS and YYNGEE. The cohort comprised fewer than 700 healthy bone marrow donors. At the time of sampling, all cohort members were nominally healthy, though unrecorded immune exposures were likely present. The donor tested CMV seronegative and was one of the 352 seronegative cohort members. A peripheral blood sample was provided by each donor, and peripheral blood mononuclear cells were used for TCR beta sequencing. The Qiagen DNeasy Blood Extraction Kit was used to extract genomic DNA from the blood cell samples. Study-wide conclusions, independent of this receptor: In a later analysis, some 18,000 TCR beta sequences were associated with specific HLA alleles at a false discovery rate of 0.05. Most TCR sequences were seen in very few donors, while some public TCRs were found in many individuals. Three of the identified cytomegalovirus-associated TCR beta chains were confirmed in vitro to be specific for cytomegalovirus antigens. Some IMGT-functional V segments, including TRBV6-2 and TRBV6-3, could not be told apart with the 87-base-pair reads, so those segments were excluded. In an earlier analysis of under 600 of the donors, most TCR beta V segments were observed in productive rearrangements about 87% or about 30% of the time, broadly matching IMGT annotations. In a later analysis, the rate of TCR association differed among HLA loci, with DRB1 alleles having the most associated TCRs and HLA-C alleles having the fewest. The cohort was sequenced for TCR beta chains only, and without alpha or paired-chain data the features that could be detected were limited. V-gene and J-gene trimming of TCR beta chains was associated with a missense DCLRE1C variant in a later genetic analysis, and the association was replicated in an independent cohort. HLA typing was unavailable for some donors at each locus, so association tests used only the typed subset. Because counts were too low, roughly 16 rarely observed V segments, including chromosome 9 orphons, were left out of the earlier analysis of about 500 of the donors. A further reported finding was that TCR beta sequences accurately predicted the HLA-A and HLA-B alleles for most subjects in the first cohort. When HLA alleles, especially DR and DQ, strongly co-occurred, attributing TCR associations to individual alleles was difficult. Most CMV-associated TCR beta chains appeared to be HLA-restricted in a later analysis, and the HLA associations seemed to be driven largely by CMV exposure. In a later analysis, HLA-associated TCR beta chains were found to be more clonally expanded and to have lower generation probabilities than equally common non-associated chains. A cluster of highly shared sequence variants was judged likely to be a technical artifact of the sequencing pipeline. For the cohort, immune exposure information was limited to CMV serostatus. The study gave a list of 150 to 200 TCR beta chains associated with cytomegalovirus. Several of the top co-occurrence clusters appeared to be linked to parvovirus B19, influenza, CMV and Epstein-Barr virus, according to a later analysis. The classifier was reported to diagnose cytomegalovirus status with high specificity and sensitivity in both the original cohort and the validation cohort. In a later genetic analysis, fewer N-insertions in productive TCRs were reported among donors in an Asian-associated ancestry cluster than the approximately 710-donor mean. Presence/absence analyses assumed roughly uniform sequencing depth across donors, an assumption that may not hold. The authors suggested that the approach could potentially be extended to other disease states and immunological phenotypes. Correlated functional status among segregating V segments might be attributable to linkage disequilibrium, but an unknown experimental factor could not be ruled out.

Details on this clone: Its antigen is not yet known. Base qualities are not recorded, but no much larger clone differs from it by a single base.

Libraries were built with the immunoSEQ multiplex PCR assay. For the multiplex PCR, a mixture combining 60 forward primers for TCR Vbeta segments and 13 reverse primers for TCR Jbeta segments was used. Amplification of the CDR3 region of rearranged TCR beta genes was performed with a multiplex PCR assay on genomic DNA. The Illumina HiSeq System was used to sequence the amplified TCR beta libraries as 87-base-pair reads. Per the source publication's procedure: Across the 700 or so repertoires, a later analysis counted 80 million or so unique TCR beta chains, 9.5 million to 13 million of which were shared by at least two donors. Raw reads were error-corrected and collapsed into unique sequences by a nearest-neighbor algorithm in which closely related sequences were merged to remove PCR and sequencing errors. CDR3 sequences were aligned to IMGT reference sequences to assign V, D and J gene segments. For a sequence to be retained, a match of at least six nucleotides to both a V gene segment and a J gene segment was required. Rearrangements were classified as productive when the CDR3 lacked stop codons and remained in frame with V and J, and all other rearrangements were classified as non-productive. Following IMGT convention, CDR3 was defined as the stretch from the second conserved V-encoded cysteine to the conserved J-encoded phenylalanine. The earlier analysis of 500 to 750 of the donors excluded any sequence lacking an unambiguous match to a single V gene segment. In an earlier analysis of 587 of the donors, a V segment was called functional when productive rearrangements were above 56.7%, and segregating when the standard deviation between donors exceeded 5%. To diagnose cytomegalovirus status from the catalog of TCR beta chain sequences, a statistical classification framework was built. In a later analysis, V and J genes were assigned by comparing TCR nucleotide sequences against IMGT/GENE-DB human TR gene sequences. The TCRdist pipeline was used in a later analysis to assign CDR3 sequences and most-parsimonious VDJ recombination scenarios. In a later analysis, each TCR beta chain was defined by its CDR3 amino acid sequence together with its V-gene family, and reads without a unique V-gene family were excluded. To address suspected cross-contamination and a sequencing artifact, a later analysis removed a few hundred highly shared, low-generation-probability nucleotide sequences. A later analysis calculated a clonal expansion index for each public chain from normalized within-repertoire ranks of inferred template counts. Generation probabilities in a later analysis came from a VDJ recombination model fitted to out-of-frame rearrangements, and those results were checked against IGoR. In a later analysis, hypergeometric tests were used to score TCR-TCR, TCR-HLA and TCR-CMV co-occurrence, with a repertoire-size bias correction applied to TCR pairs. A later analysis estimated false discovery rates by permuting HLA or CMV assignments 20 times. In a later analysis, co-occurring TCRs were grouped using DBSCAN, and TCRdist sequence similarity was added for clustering within HLA-allele-positive subsets. For co-occurrence clustering, repertoires with fewer than 30,000 or more than 120,000 public chains were excluded, along with roughly 5 repertoires with anomalous nucleotide sharing. The source is immuneACCESS, and TCRdb retained only in-frame sequences with V and J called. Part of the clones is not carried over; for the studies checked, unresolved V genes explain less than half of this, and the remainder is unexplained. That table is the source of V, J and clone size, and D and trimming were worked out from the DNA. This sample gives around 190,000 clones in total; roughly four fifths of them show up just once. The top ten hold approximately 0.47% of the sample.

Input material: PBMCs. The receptor comes from a woman between 50 and 59 years old in good health and CMV-seronegative. The sequence links TRBV9 to TRBJ2-1; matching of 5 bases hints at TRBD2 as the D gene. In nucleotide form, the sequence is TGTGCCAGCAGCGTAGTTGCGGGCACCTACAATGAGCAGTTCTTC. This encodes CASSVVAGTYNEQFF.